A selection of T cell receptor beta chains follows, all from one sample in a study of Ad26.COV2.S vaccination and SARS-CoV-2 variants. TCRdb's table, derived via immunoSEQ multiplex PCR, lists solely in-frame clones and lacks some. The data hold some 340,000 clones, with about 86% observed a single time. The source was peripheral blood, collected in a trial of Ad26.COV2.S vaccine versus placebo. The receptors derive from a person between 18 and 65 years old who received the Ad26.COV2.S COVID-19 vaccine or a placebo. Each CDR3 is given with its conserved first and last residue. The D gene is left open where the match is weak.

V gene: TRBV9
D gene: .
J gene: TRBJ1-2
CDR3 protein: CASSSNYGYTF
CDR3 DNA: TGTGCCAGCAGCTCAAACTATGGCTACACCTTC

V gene: TRBV3-1/TRBV3-2
D gene: TRBD1
J gene: TRBJ2-7
CDR3 protein: CASSQTGGKEQYF
CDR3 DNA: TGTGCCAGCAGCCAGACAGGGGGTAAGGAGCAGTACTTC

V gene: TRBV5-1
D gene: .
J gene: TRBJ1-3
CDR3 protein: CASSLGTPGNTIYF
CDR3 DNA: TGCGCCAGCAGCTTAGGGACACCCGGAAACACCATATATTTT

V gene: TRBV6-2/TRBV6-3
D gene: .
J gene: TRBJ1-2
CDR3 protein: CASSFFGTLYGYTF
CDR3 DNA: TGTGCCAGCAGTTTCTTCGGGACTCTCTATGGCTACACCTTC

V gene: TRBV4-2
D gene: TRBD1
J gene: TRBJ2-7
CDR3 protein: CASSPPGTADYEQYF
CDR3 DNA: TGTGCCAGCAGCCCCCCGGGGACAGCCGACTACGAGCAGTACTTC

V gene: TRBV6-6
D gene: .
J gene: TRBJ2-2
CDR3 protein: CASRPRGAEVGELFF
CDR3 DNA: TGTGCCAGCAGGCCCCGGGGGGCCGAAGTTGGGGAGCTGTTTTTT

V gene: TRBV11-2
D gene: TRBD2
J gene: TRBJ2-7
CDR3 protein: CASSLAQRGFYEQYF
CDR3 DNA: TGTGCCAGCAGCTTAGCCCAGCGGGGGTTTTACGAGCAGTACTTC

V gene: TRBV5-1
D gene: .
J gene: TRBJ2-3
CDR3 protein: CASSYPLGAGADTQYF
CDR3 DNA: TGCGCCAGCAGCTATCCCTTGGGGGCCGGAGCAGATACGCAGTATTTT

V gene: TRBV20-1
D gene: .
J gene: TRBJ1-4
CDR3 protein: CSAREGEKLFF
CDR3 DNA: TGCAGTGCTAGAGAGGGAGAAAAACTGTTTTTT

V gene: TRBV6-5
D gene: TRBD1
J gene: TRBJ1-2
CDR3 protein: CASSLNDRANYGYTF
CDR3 DNA: TGTGCCAGCAGCCTCAACGACAGGGCTAACTATGGCTACACCTTC

V gene: TRBV5-5
D gene: .
J gene: TRBJ1-2
CDR3 protein: CASSLLFRMDSLYGYTF
CDR3 DNA: TGTGCCAGCAGCTTGCTGTTCCGGATGGACAGTCTCTATGGCTACACCTTC

V gene: TRBV30
D gene: .
J gene: TRBJ1-2
CDR3 protein: CAWKGKSDRRARHGYGYTF
CDR3 DNA: TGTGCCTGGAAGGGGAAGTCGGACAGAAGGGCACGGCACGGCTATGGCTACACCTTC